This TCR beta chain was observed in a study of T cell responses to AZD1222 COVID-19 vaccine. In regard to this clone: Its antigen remains unknown.

Whole-study results and caveats: Nearly half of spike-specific TCRs reportedly target variant regions that are unmutated in the B.1.351 and B.1.1.7 variants.

Assay used: immunoSEQ multiplex PCR; TCRdb lists only in-frame clones, some missing. Among approximately 140,000 clones, approximately 90% were seen once, and the ten largest hold roughly 3.8%. Germline values: CDR1 LGHDT, CDR2 YNNKEL (reference sequence). V trimming: 8 bases; J trimming: 1 base; junction bases outside the gene matches: 5. This CDR3 region has 13 residues. This clonotype was obtained from an adult who received the AZD1222 COVID-19 vaccine. The source was peripheral blood, collected 28 days after the second AZD1222 dose. The V call is TRBV3-1 (or the pseudogene TRBV3-2), the J call TRBJ2-7; 7 positions agree with TRBD1. The CDR3: CASGTAPSYEQYF. In DNA, the CDR3 is TGTGCCAGCGGGACAGCCCCATCCTACGAGCAGTACTTC.